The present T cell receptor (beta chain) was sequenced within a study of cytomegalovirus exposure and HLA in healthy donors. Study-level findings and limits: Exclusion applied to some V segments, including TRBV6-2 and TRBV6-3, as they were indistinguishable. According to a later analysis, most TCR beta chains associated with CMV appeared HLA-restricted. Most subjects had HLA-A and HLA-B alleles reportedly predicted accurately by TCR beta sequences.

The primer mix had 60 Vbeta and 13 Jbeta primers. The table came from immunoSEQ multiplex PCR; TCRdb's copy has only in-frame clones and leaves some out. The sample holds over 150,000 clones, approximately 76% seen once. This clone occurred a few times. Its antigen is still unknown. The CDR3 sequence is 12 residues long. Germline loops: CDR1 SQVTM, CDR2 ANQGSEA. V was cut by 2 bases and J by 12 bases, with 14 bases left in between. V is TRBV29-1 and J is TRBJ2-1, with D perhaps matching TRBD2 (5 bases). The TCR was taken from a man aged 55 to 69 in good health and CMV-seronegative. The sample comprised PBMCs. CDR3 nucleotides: TGCAGCGTTGAATTCCCCTCGGGGTGGCAGTTCTTC. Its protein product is CSVEFPSGWQFF.